This T cell receptor (beta chain) was identified in a study of T-cell memory formation after mild COVID-19. One entry per CDR3 protein results from TCRdb running MiXCR on the 5' RACE reads. The data contain about 180,000 distinct CDR3 sequences, less than 20% of them singletons. Only a few counts were recorded for this clonotype. The sequenced sample was PBMCs or a T cell subset sorted from them (not recorded which). The receptor comes from a man between 18 and 35 years old who had mild COVID-19 (a few samples of this study predate the infection). Cell type and time point are not known.

The chain's CDR3 is CASSLLGSGGYTF. In DNA form, the CDR3 reads TGTGCCAGCAGCTTACTGGGCAGTGGTGGCTACACCTTC. The chain combines TRBV7-2 with TRBJ1-2; D remains unclear. V was clipped by 2 bases and J by 7 bases, with 11 bases between them. CDR1 SGHTA and CDR2 FQGNSA come from the germline V gene. The CDR3 has 13 amino acids.